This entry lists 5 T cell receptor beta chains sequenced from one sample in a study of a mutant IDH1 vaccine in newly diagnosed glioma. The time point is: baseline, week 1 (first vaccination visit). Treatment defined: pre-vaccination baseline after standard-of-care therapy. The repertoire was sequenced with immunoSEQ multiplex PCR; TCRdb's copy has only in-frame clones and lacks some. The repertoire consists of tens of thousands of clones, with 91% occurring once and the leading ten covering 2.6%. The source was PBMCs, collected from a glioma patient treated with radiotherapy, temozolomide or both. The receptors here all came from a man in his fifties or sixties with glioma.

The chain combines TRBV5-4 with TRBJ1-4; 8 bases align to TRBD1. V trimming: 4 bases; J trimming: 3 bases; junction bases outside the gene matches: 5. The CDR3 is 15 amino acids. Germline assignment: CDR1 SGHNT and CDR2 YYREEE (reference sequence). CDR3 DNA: TGTGCCAGCAGCCCCGGGACAGGAGCTAATGAAAAACTGTTTTTT. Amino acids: CASSPGTGANEKLFF. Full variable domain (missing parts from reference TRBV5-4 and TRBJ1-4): ETGVTQSPTHLIKTRGQQVTLRCSSQSGHNTVSWYQQALGQGPQFIFQYYREEENGRGNFPPRFSGLQFPNYSSELNVNALELDDSALYLCASSPGTGANEKLFFGSGTQLSVL.

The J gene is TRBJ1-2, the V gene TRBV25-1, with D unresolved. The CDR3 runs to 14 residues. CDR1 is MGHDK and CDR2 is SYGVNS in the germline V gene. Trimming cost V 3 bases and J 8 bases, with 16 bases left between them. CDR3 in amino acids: CASSEGEVRLGYTF. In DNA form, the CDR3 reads TGTGCCAGCAGTGAGGGCGAGGTTCGGTTAGGCTACACCTTC.

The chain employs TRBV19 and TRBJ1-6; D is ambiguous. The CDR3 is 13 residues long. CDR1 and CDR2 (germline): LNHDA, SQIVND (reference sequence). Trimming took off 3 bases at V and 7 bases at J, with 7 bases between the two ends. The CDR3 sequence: CASSIGNNSPLHF. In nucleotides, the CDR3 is TGTGCCAGTAGTATTGGTAACAATTCACCCCTCCACTTT.

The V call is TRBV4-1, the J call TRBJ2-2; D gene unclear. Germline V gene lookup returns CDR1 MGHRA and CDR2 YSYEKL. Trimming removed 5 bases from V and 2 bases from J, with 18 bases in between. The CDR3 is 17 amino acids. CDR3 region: CASSSRGGPTNTGELFF. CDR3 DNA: TGCGCCAGCAGCTCGAGAGGCGGACCGACCAACACCGGGGAGCTGTTTTTT.

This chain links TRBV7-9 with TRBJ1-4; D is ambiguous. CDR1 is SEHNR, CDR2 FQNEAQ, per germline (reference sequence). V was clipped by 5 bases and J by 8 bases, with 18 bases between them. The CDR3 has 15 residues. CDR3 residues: CASSPGLGMGEKLFF. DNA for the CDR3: TGTGCCAGCAGCCCAGGTCTGGGAATGGGAGAAAAACTGTTTTTT.